In this sample, the clone carrying this TCR beta chain turned up many times. Its specificity is not known. This entry belongs to a study of Graves' ophthalmopathy and Graves' hyperthyroidism. Overall study results and limits: Blood was where most expanded thyroid clonotypes above 0.001 frequency also turned up. Sensitivity reached 85% to 90% and specificity roughly 81% for a 13-signature model separating ophthalmopathy from stable hyperthyroidism.

The term stable hyperthyroidism indicated an absence of ophthalmopathy within 18 months of follow-up. Patients newly diagnosed with hyperthyroidism, under 2 months' duration, were aged 18 to 65, the study reports. Amplified material comprised TCR beta CDR3 regions derived from RNA transcripts. HTBI primers served in a first-round RT-PCR, which a second-round multiplex PCR followed. MiXCR, applied by TCRdb to the multiplex PCR reads, yields one record per CDR3 protein. Here the sample spans more than 300,000 distinct CDR3 sequences, roughly a sixth being singletons. The V gene lost 7 bases and the J gene lost 4 bases, with 25 bases spanning the gap. There are 16 residues in the CDR3. CDR1 is GTSNPN and CDR2 is SVGIG in the germline V gene (reference sequence).

This rearrangement joins TRBV30 to TRBJ1-2; no clear D gene. This TCR derives from an adult woman with stable Graves' hyperthyroidism. Sequencing input: peripheral blood. The CDR3 bases are TGTGCCTTACAACAACCGGTTCGGGGTTTCGGCTATGGCTACACCTTC. This codes for CALQQPVRGFGYGYTF. The full variable domain, its missing parts supplied by reference TRBV30 and TRBJ1-2, is SQTIHQWPATLVQPVGSPLSLECTVEGTSNPNLYWYRQAAGRGLQLLFYSVGIGQISSEVPQNLSASRPQDRQFILSSKKLLLSDSGFYLCALQQPVRGFGYGYTFGSGTRLTVV.